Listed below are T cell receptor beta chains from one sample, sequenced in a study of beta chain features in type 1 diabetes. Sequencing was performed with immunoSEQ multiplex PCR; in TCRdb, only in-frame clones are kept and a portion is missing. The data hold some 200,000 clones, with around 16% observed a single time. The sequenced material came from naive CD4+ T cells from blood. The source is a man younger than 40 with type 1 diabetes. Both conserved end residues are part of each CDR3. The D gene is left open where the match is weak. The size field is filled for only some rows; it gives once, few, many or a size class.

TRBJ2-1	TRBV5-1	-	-	TGCGCCAGCAGCTTTCTGGATGGCTACAATGAGCAGTTCTTC	CASSFLDGYNEQFF
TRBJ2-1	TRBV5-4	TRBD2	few	TGTGCCAGCAGCTGGAAGCGGGAGCCGTACAATGAGCAGTTCTTC	CASSWKREPYNEQFF
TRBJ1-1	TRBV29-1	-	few	TGCAGCGTGGAGGGGTTTTCCCCAGGGTTGGCTTTCTTT	CSVEGFSPGLAFF
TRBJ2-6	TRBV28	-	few	TGTGCCAGCAGTTCCGGAGACTCTGGGGCCAACGTCCTGACTTTC	CASSSGDSGANVLTF
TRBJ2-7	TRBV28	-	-	TGTGCCAGCAGCCCTGGGACGGATTGGTCCGAGCAGTACTTC	CASSPGTDWSEQYF
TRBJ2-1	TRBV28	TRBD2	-	TGTGCCAGCAGTTCCCCGACTAGCGGGAGCCACAATGAGCAGTTCTTC	CASSSPTSGSHNEQFF
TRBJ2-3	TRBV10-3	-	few	TGTGCCATCAGTGGACGCACAGATACGCAGTATTTT	CAISGRTDTQYF
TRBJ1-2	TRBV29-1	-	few	TGCAGCGTCCGCTCTCTATTATTAAGGGGCTACACCTTC	CSVRSLLLRGYTF
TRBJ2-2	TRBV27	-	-	TGTGCCAGCAGTTTATGGGGCGGGGCCCCGGACACCGGGGAGCTGTTTTTT	CASSLWGGAPDTGELFF
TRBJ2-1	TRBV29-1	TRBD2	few	TGCAGCGTTGGGGGGAAACATAGCGGGAGGGGAGATGAGCAGTTCTTC	CSVGGKHSGRGDEQFF
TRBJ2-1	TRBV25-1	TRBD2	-	TGTGCCAGCAGTGAAAATAGCGGGAGGGCTTCGGACAATGAGCAGTTCTTC	CASSENSGRASDNEQFF
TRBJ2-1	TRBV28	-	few	TGTGCCAGCCTAGCCGAAAGGCCTGTCGATGAGCAGTTCTTC	CASLAERPVDEQFF
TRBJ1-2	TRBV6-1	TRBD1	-	TGTGCCAGCAGAGAAGGACAGGGCTACAGCTACACCTTC	CASREGQGYSYTF
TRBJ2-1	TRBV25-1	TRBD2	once	TGTGCCAGCAGTGATCCCGGGACTAGCGGGATTGATGAGCAGTTCTTC	CASSDPGTSGIDEQFF
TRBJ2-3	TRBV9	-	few	TGTGCCAGCAGCGTAGCTACGGGAACAGATACGCAGTATTTT	CASSVATGTDTQYF
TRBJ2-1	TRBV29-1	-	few	TGCAGCGTTACCTCAGGGAATGAGCAGTTCTTC	CSVTSGNEQFF
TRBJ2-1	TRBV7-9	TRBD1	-	TGTGCCAGCAGCTCTAATGCCGGGACAGACTCCTACAATGAGCAGTTCTTC	CASSSNAGTDSYNEQFF
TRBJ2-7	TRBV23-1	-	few	TGCGCCAGCAGTCCCCAGTCGGCTACCTACGAGCAGTACTTC	CASSPQSATYEQYF
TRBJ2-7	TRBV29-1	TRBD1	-	TGCAGCGGTGGCCAGGGGGCGCGGTACGAGCAGTACTTC	CSGGQGARYEQYF
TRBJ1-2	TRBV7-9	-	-	TGTGCCAGCAGCCCTGGGGTCGGCTACACCTTC	CASSPGVGYTF
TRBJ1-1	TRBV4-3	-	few	TGCGCCAGCAGCCAAGAACGGAGGTCCGGAGCTTTCTTT	CASSQERRSGAFF
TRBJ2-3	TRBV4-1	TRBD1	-	TGCGCCAGCAGCCAAGAACAGGGGCCGAGCACAGATACGCAGTATTTT	CASSQEQGPSTDTQYF
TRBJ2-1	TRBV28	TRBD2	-	TGTGCCAGCAGTTACCCGGGACTAGCGGGAGGGGGCGAGCAGTTCTTC	CASSYPGLAGGGEQFF
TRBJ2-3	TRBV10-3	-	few	TGTGCCATCAGTGAGTCGAGGGGTGTGGCAGATACGCAGTATTTT	CAISESRGVADTQYF
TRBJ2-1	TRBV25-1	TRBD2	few	TGTGCCAGCAGTGAGTACGGGAGGCCCTCCTACAATGAGCAGTTCTTC	CASSEYGRPSYNEQFF
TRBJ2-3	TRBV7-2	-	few	TGTGCCAGCAGCTTAGGGGTAGGGACAGATACGCAGTATTTT	CASSLGVGTDTQYF
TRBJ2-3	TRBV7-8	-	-	TGTGCCAGCAGCTTTGAGATCGGTGCGGGACATACGCAGTATTTT	CASSFEIGAGHTQYF